There are a few counts of the clone carrying this T cell receptor (beta chain). Authors' processing steps: Reference gene primer amplification gave estimated nucleated cell counts. Assay: immunoSEQ multiplex PCR; the TCRdb copy retains only in-frame clones and omits some. V, J and clone size reflect that table, while D and trimming were determined from the DNA. The data hold about 120,000 clones, with nearly 80% observed a single time. Germline CDR1 SGHRS, CDR2 YFSETQ. V shed 0 bases and J shed 2 bases, with 12 bases lying between them. The CDR3 extends over 16 amino acids. The data belong to a study of blood T cell repertoires in COVID-19. Across the whole study: COVID-19 samples, acute and convalescent, were from the United States, Italy and Spain. Sources were T cells, B-cell-depleted T cells, or PBMCs; the material itself was cDNA or gDNA.

This receptor was identified in a woman older than 75 with active or convalescent COVID-19. Sample: peripheral blood. The V gene is TRBV5-1, the J gene TRBJ2-1; D ambiguous. CDR3 sequence reads: CASSLASPGPYNEQFF. In DNA, the CDR3 is TGCGCCAGCAGCTTGGCGTCCCCAGGTCCCTACAATGAGCAGTTCTTC. Variable domain in full (rest from reference TRBV5-1 and TRBJ2-1): KAGVTQTPRYLIKTRGQQVTLSCSPISGHRSVSWYQQTPGQGLQFLFEYFSETQRNKGNFPGRFSGRQFSNSRSEMNVSTLELGDSALYLCASSLASPGPYNEQFFGPGTRLTVL.